The 6 T cell receptor beta chains listed next were all sequenced from one sample in a study of long-term antiretroviral therapy in people with HIV. The run of the v3.0 immunoSEQ assay was at survey level. Sequencing used immunoSEQ multiplex PCR; TCRdb keeps in-frame clones, though not all of them. The sample has 19,000 or so clones, approximately 78% seen once; the top ten hold 7.5% to 8%. This sample comprised unsorted PBMCs, obtained at the start of antiretroviral therapy, before treatment. The receptors here all came from a woman aged 40 to 55 with HIV.

This clone was observed a handful of times. The rearrangement links TRBV25-1 to TRBJ1-2; D remains unclear. V was pared by 2 bases and J by 5 bases, with 9 bases between. The CDR3 loop spans 13 amino acids. CDR1 and CDR2 (germline): MGHDK, SYGVNS. CDR3 nucleotides: TGTGCCAGCAGTGAAAGGGTAGAATATGGCTACACCTTC. It codes for CASSERVEYGYTF.

CDR3 protein: CASSYSYVENTEAFF. In DNA form, the CDR3 reads TGTGCCAGCAGTTACTCTTACGTGGAGAACACTGAAGCTTTCTTT. The chain uses TRBV6-5 and TRBJ1-1; D remains ambiguous. The germline CDR1 and CDR2 sequences are MNHEY and SVGAGI. V lost 0 bases and J lost 1, with 9 bases in between. The CDR3 is 15 residues long.

J is TRBJ1-2 and V is TRBV7-8, with D tentatively TRBD1 (5 bases). The CDR3 extends over 13 amino acids. Trimming pared 1 base from V and 8 bases from J, leaving 11 bases between. CDR1 SGHVS and CDR2 FQNEAQ come from the germline V gene. CDR3 sequence reads: CASSLGDHEGYTF. For the CDR3, the DNA is TGTGCCAGCAGCTTAGGGGACCATGAGGGCTACACCTTC.

This sequence joins TRBV10-3 and TRBJ1-1, with a possible D match to TRBD1 (5 bases). The V and J ends lost 3 bases and 8 bases respectively, with 22 bases between them. Germline V gene lookup returns CDR1 ENHRY and CDR2 SYGVKD. The CDR3 spans 16 residues. The DNA of the CDR3 is TGTGCCATCAGTGACGGCGGGAGACAAGGTGGGACCGAAGCTTTCTTT. This sequence encodes CAISDGGRQGGTEAFF.

The chain recombines TRBV27 with TRBJ1-2, with 12 bases aligning to TRBD1. The CDR3 is 17 residues long. V trimming: 4 bases; J trimming: 2 bases; junction bases outside the gene matches: 8. CDR1 MNHEY and CDR2 SMNVEV come from the germline V gene (reference sequence). The CDR3 region has the DNA TGTGCCAGCAGTTCAGGGACAGGGGGCGGATGGAACTATGGCTACACCTTC. Its translation is CASSSGTGGGWNYGYTF.

The chain has TRBV12-5 and TRBJ1-5; D is perhaps TRBD1 (5 bases). The CDR3 has 12 residues. V dropped 6 bases and J dropped 4 bases, with 7 bases sitting between them. CDR1 LGHNT and CDR2 FRNRAP come from the germline V gene. CDR3 loop: CASGRDNQPQHF. CDR3 sequence (DNA): TGTGCTAGTGGCAGGGATAATCAGCCCCAGCATTTT.